The 6 T cell receptor beta chains given below trace back to one sample, sequenced in a study of cytomegalovirus exposure and HLA in healthy donors. Primers for the PCR totalled 60 Vbeta and 13 Jbeta. Sequenced by immunoSEQ multiplex PCR; TCRdb stores in-frame clones only, minus some. The sample holds more than 95,000 clones, roughly three quarters seen once. Sequenced input: PBMCs. The receptor set was obtained from a man in his forties or fifties in good health and CMV-seropositive.

This clone was picked up one time. The chain recombines TRBV2 with TRBJ1-2, with D unresolved. The ends were cut back, 11 bases at V and 8 bases at J, with 21 bases in the middle. Germline CDR1 is SNHLY and CDR2 is FYNNEI. The CDR3 has 13 residues. CDR3 sequence: CAPIEVETGGYTF. The DNA of the CDR3 is TGTGCCCCAATTGAGGTCGAAACGGGGGGCTACACCTTC.

The chain has TRBV5-1 and TRBJ2-1; D ambiguous. Per germline, CDR1 SGHRS and CDR2 YFSETQ. Trimming took off 0 bases at V and 6 bases at J, with 13 bases between the two ends. CDR3 length equals 15 residues. The CDR3 nucleotides read TGCGCCAGCAGCTTGGGCCAACAGTTATCCAATGAGCAGTTCTTC. Residues: CASSLGQQLSNEQFF.

The chain joins TRBV11-2 to TRBJ1-2; D perhaps matches TRBD1 (6 bases). This CDR3 spans 13 amino acids. Trimming took 4 bases from V and 1 from J, leaving 7 bases between them. Looked up from germline, CDR1 is SGHAT and CDR2 is FQNNGV. In nucleotides, the CDR3 is TGTGCCAGCAGCTGGGACATTAACTATGGCTACACCTTC. This gives the protein CASSWDINYGYTF.

The chain's CDR3 is CAIRTGVPSTEQYF. Here the CDR3 DNA reads TGTGCCATCAGGACAGGGGTACCCTCTACCGAGCAGTACTTC. V usage is TRBV10-3 and J usage is TRBJ2-7; 8 bases are a match to TRBD1. There are 14 residues in the CDR3. Per germline, CDR1 ENHRY and CDR2 SYGVKD. V lost 6 bases to trimming and J lost 6 bases; unmatched junction nucleotides: 10.

This clone has just a few counts. Written as DNA, the CDR3 is TGCGCCAGCAGCTCGACAGGGGGCGACGAGCAGTTCTTC. Residues: CASSSTGGDEQFF. The chain combines TRBV5-1 with TRBJ2-1; 10 bases are shared with TRBD1. The CDR3 is 13 residues long. After removal of 3 bases from V and 10 bases from J, the junction contained 4 bases not matched to a gene. From germline, CDR1 is SGHRS and CDR2 YFSETQ.

This chain uses TRBV15 with TRBJ2-2; 8 bases agree with TRBD1. The V segment lost 0 bases and the J segment 4 bases; nucleotides outside the gene matches: 7. Germline-derived CDR1 and CDR2 are LNHNV and YYDKDF (reference sequence). The CDR3 sequence is 17 residues long. For the CDR3, the DNA is TGTGCCACCAGCAGAGACAAGACAGGGGCGATCACCGGGGAGCTGTTTTTT. This gives the protein CATSRDKTGAITGELFF.